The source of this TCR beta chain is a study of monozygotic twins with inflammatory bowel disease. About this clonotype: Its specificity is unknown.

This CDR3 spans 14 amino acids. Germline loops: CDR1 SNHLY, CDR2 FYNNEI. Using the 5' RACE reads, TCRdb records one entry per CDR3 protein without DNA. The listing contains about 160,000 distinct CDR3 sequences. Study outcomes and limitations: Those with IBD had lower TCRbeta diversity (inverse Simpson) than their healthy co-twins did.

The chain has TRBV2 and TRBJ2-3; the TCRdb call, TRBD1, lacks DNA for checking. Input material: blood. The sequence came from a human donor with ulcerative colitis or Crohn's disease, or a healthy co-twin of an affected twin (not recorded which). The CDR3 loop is CASSGGAGTDTQYF.